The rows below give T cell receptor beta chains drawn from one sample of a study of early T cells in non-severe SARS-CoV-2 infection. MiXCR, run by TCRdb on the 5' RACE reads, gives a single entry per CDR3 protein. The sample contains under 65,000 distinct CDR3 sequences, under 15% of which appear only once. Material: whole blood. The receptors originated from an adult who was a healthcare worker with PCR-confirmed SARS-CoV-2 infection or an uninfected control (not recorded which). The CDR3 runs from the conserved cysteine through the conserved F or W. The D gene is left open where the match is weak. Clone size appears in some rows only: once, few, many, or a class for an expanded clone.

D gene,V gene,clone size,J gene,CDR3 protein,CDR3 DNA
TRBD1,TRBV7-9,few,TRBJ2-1,CASRPSGQLPFHEQFF,TGTGCCAGCAGGCCCTCGGGACAGCTGCCCTTCCATGAGCAGTTCTTC
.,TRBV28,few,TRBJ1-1,CASTSPGRARTEAFF,TGTGCCAGCACATCCCCCGGACGAGCGAGGACTGAAGCTTTCTTT
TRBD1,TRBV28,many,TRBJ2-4,CASSPHRGLAKNIQYF,TGTGCCAGCAGTCCCCACAGGGGGCTGGCCAAAAACATTCAGTACTTC
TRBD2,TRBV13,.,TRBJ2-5,CTSSSAGGTGETQYF,TGTACCAGCAGCTCAGCGGGAGGGACCGGTGAGACCCAGTACTTC
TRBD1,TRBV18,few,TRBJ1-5,CASAGQGEDQPQHF,TGTGCCAGCGCCGGACAGGGTGAGGACCAGCCCCAGCATTTT
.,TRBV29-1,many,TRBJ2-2,CSVELPKGAGELFF,TGCAGCGTTGAACTCCCGAAGGGGGCCGGGGAGCTGTTTTTT
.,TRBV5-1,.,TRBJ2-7,CASSLDGLSSYEQYF,TGCGCCAGCAGCTTGGACGGACTGAGCTCCTACGAGCAGTACTTC
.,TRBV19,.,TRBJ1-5,CASRGPGTDQPQHF,TGTGCCAGTAGGGGCCCAGGGACCGATCAGCCCCAGCATTTT
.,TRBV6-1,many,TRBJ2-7,CASSGQGYNEQYF,TGTGCCAGCAGTGGTCAGGGGTACAACGAGCAGTACTTC
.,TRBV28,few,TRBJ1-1,CASSDRHGTRGKLNTEAFF,TGTGCCAGCAGTGATCGACACGGGACAAGGGGGAAACTGAACACTGAAGCTTTCTTT
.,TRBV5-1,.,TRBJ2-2,CASSSVAVTGELFF,TGCGCCAGCAGCTCTGTAGCGGTCACCGGGGAGCTGTTTTTT
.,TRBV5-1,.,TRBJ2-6,CASSLVQSGANVLTF,TGCGCCAGCAGCTTGGTTCAGAGTGGGGCCAACGTCCTGACTTTC
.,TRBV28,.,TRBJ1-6,CASSRRGISSYNSPLHF,TGTGCCAGCAGCCGGCGGGGGATAAGCTCCTATAATTCACCCCTCCACTTT
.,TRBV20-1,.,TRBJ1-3,CSARGLSGNTIYF,TGCAGTGCTAGAGGTCTCTCTGGAAACACCATATATTTT
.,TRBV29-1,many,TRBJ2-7,CSVEDRYEQYF,TGCAGCGTTGAAGATCGGTACGAGCAGTACTTC
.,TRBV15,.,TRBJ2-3,CATSRGDTDTQYF,TGTGCCACCAGCAGAGGAGACACAGATACGCAGTATTTT
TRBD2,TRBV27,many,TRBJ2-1,CASSLSWGLAGVGSYNEQFF,TGTGCCAGCAGTTTATCGTGGGGACTAGCGGGAGTAGGATCCTACAATGAGCAGTTCTTC
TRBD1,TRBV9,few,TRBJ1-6,CASSPGDRASSPLHF,TGTGCCAGCAGCCCAGGGGACAGGGCTAGTTCACCCCTCCACTTT
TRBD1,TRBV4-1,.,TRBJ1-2,CASSQDMGQVHTF,TGCGCCAGCAGCCAAGATATGGGACAGGTCCACACCTTC
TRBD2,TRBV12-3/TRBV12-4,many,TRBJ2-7,CASSSHSGGYEQYF,TGTGCCAGCAGTTCCCATAGCGGGGGCTACGAGCAGTACTTC
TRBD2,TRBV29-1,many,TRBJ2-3,CSGKTSGRATDTQYF,TGCAGCGGGAAGACTAGCGGGAGGGCCACAGATACGCAGTATTTT
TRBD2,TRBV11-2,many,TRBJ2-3,CASSLGRGRSITDTQYF,TGTGCCAGCAGCTTAGGCCGCGGGAGAAGTATCACAGATACGCAGTATTTT
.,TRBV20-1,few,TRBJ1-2,CSARDPRNPYGYTF,TGCAGTGCTAGAGATCCCAGGAACCCCTATGGCTACACCTTC